This record looks at one TCR beta chain sequence and its context. The target of this receptor is not known. Base qualities are not provided; no much larger clone lies one nucleotide away. The method behind the library was the immunoSEQ multiplex PCR assay. TCRdb took over this immuneACCESS table, retaining in-frame rearrangements with V and J assigned. Such tables are incomplete; in checked studies, under half of the missing clones stem from an unresolved V gene, and the remainder is unexplained. Within this sample are roughly 50,000 clones, with roughly 94% of them counted one time only. Around 3.7% of the sample goes to the ten largest clones. The sample is drawn from a study of control samples from healthy donors and cancer patients (dated by TCRdb to 2019 to 2021). For CDR1 and CDR2, the germline V gene (reference sequence) lists SGHKS and YYEKEE. A distance of 12 bases separates the germline ends of V and J, which lose 1 base and 5 bases respectively. Measured from the cysteine to the phenylalanine, the CDR3 is 14 residues long. Left in the record is the CDR3 DNA by itself, 42 bases read in frame from the first base.

The chain is made from TRBV5-5 and TRBJ1-2, and the D gene may be TRBD1, 6 bases matching. This TCR was recovered from a man between 25 and 39 years old in good health. The sequenced sample consisted of blood. The CDR3 protein: CASSLLTGGYGYTF. The DNA sequence is TGTGCCAGCAGCTTGCTGACAGGAGGATATGGCTACACCTTC. When the CDR3 is completed using the reference TRBV5-5 and TRBJ1-2 genes on either side, the full variable domain is DAGVTQSPTHLIKTRGQQVTLRCSPISGHKSVSWYQQVLGQGPQFIFQYYEKEERGRGNFPDRFSARQFPNYSSELNVNALLLGDSALYLCASSLLTGGYGYTFGSGTRLTVV.